This T cell receptor (beta chain) came from a study of cytomegalovirus exposure and HLA in healthy donors. Study information: An early release of data contained 75 million to 100 million unique TCRs, which came from HLA-typed donors.

The PCR made use of 60 Vbeta and 13 Jbeta primers. Using immunoSEQ multiplex PCR, the repertoire was profiled, and TCRdb retains in-frame clones only, with some absent. Its listing shows about 65,000 clones. General observations from the study: A later analysis found common viral pathogens apparently linked to several of the most significant clusters. There were a few CMV-associated chains whose specificity for CMV antigens was confirmed in vitro.

Everyone who donated was a healthy bone marrow donor. Germline CDR1 and CDR2: SGHAT and FQDESV (reference sequence). This CDR3 spans 15 amino acids. V was trimmed by 5 bases and J by 4 bases, leaving 17 bases between them. Details on this clone: What it recognizes is unknown.

The clonotype was recovered from a boy between 10 and 17 years old in good health and CMV-seronegative. The specimen was PBMCs. The V and J genes are TRBV11-1 and TRBJ1-2; D is undetermined. CDR3 sequence reads: CASSAYSLQIYGYTF. DNA for the CDR3: TGTGCCAGCAGCGCATACAGCCTCCAGATCTATGGCTACACCTTC.